A single sample is the source of the 18 T cell receptor beta chains below, sequenced in a study of T cell responses to AZD1222 COVID-19 vaccine. Only in-frame clones appear in the TCRdb table, and some are missing; sequencing was by immunoSEQ multiplex PCR. The sample contains more than 130,000 clones, 90% of which appear only once. The input for sequencing was peripheral blood, taken on day 0 of AZD1222 vaccination. All receptors come from an adult in good health.

This sequence joins TRBV11-3 and TRBJ1-4; D not certain. The CDR3 has 18 residues. Trimming cost V 0 bases and J 3 bases, with 17 bases left between them. CDR1 and CDR2 (germline): SGHNT, YENEEA. The CDR3 DNA follows: TGTGCCAGCAGCTTAGATCGGGGAAGGGAAGAGGCTAATGAAAAACTGTTTTTT. Translation gives CASSLDRGREEANEKLFF.

Details on this clone: An end of the junction differs from the germline gene, which may be a read error. The chain recombines TRBV10-3 with TRBJ2-7; 8 bases map to TRBD2. Per the germline V gene, CDR1 is ENHRY and CDR2 is SYGVKD. This CDR3 is built from 15 residues. The CDR3 spells CAISESLAGTYGQYF. DNA of the CDR3: TGTGCCATCAGTGAGTCGTTAGCGGGGACCTACGGGCAGTACTTC.

V usage is TRBV10-3 and J usage is TRBJ1-2; 9 positions agree with TRBD1. The CDR3 has 14 residues. Germline V gene lookup returns CDR1 ENHRY and CDR2 SYGVKD. Germline trimming cut 4 bases from V and 5 bases from J; bases unmatched to any gene: 5. The CDR3 region has the DNA TGTGCCATCAGTGCGGGACAGGGCTTGTATGGCTACACCTTC. Translation: CAISAGQGLYGYTF.

The rearrangement links TRBV19 to TRBJ1-5; 7 nucleotides agree with TRBD1. The CDR3 has 14 amino acids. Germline V lookup: CDR1 LNHDA, CDR2 SQIVND (reference sequence). V lost 3 bases to trimming and J lost 7 bases; unmatched junction nucleotides: 6. The CDR3 DNA reads TGTGCCAGTAGTATCCTAGGGGGCGGGCAGCCCCAGCATTTT. This sequence encodes CASSILGGGQPQHF.

This chain uses TRBV9 with TRBJ1-3; 8 bases match TRBD1. This CDR3 is 18 amino acids long. V trimming: 0 bases; J trimming: 0 bases; junction bases outside the gene matches: 8. CDR1 is SGDLS, CDR2 YYNGEE, per germline. This chain's CDR3 is CASSVAPTGVGSGNTIYF. The CDR3, as DNA: TGTGCCAGCAGCGTAGCTCCGACAGGGGTTGGCTCTGGAAACACCATATATTTT.

The chain uses TRBV30 and TRBJ1-4, with 7 bases identical to TRBD1. The CDR3 loop spans 16 amino acids. The germline V gene has CDR1 GTSNPN and CDR2 SVGIG (reference sequence). The V gene end was trimmed by 1 base and the J gene end by 2 bases; junction bases not matched to a gene: 7. DNA for the CDR3: TGTGCCTGGAGTGACGGACAGGTAGCGACTAATGAAAAACTGTTTTTT. The encoded protein is CAWSDGQVATNEKLFF.

The chain recombines TRBV6-5 with TRBJ1-6; D gene uncertain. The CDR3 covers 15 residues. The germline gives CDR1 MNHEY, CDR2 SVGAGI. V dropped 2 bases and J dropped 3 bases, with 8 bases sitting between them. The CDR3 DNA reads as TGTGCCAGCAGTTACGACCGCTACTATAATTCACCCCTCCACTTT. This sequence encodes CASSYDRYYNSPLHF.

The genes are TRBV6-1 and TRBJ2-5, with TRBD2 matching 10 bases. The germline gives CDR1 MNHNS, CDR2 SASEGT. The CDR3 is 15 amino acids. The V segment lost 3 bases and the J segment 4 bases; nucleotides outside the gene matches: 5. The CDR3 sequence: CASSDEAGGRETQYF. The CDR3 nucleotides read TGTGCCAGCAGTGACGAAGCGGGGGGGAGAGAGACCCAGTACTTC.

The genes are TRBV6-5 and TRBJ2-7; D is unresolved. V gave up 6 bases and J gave up 2 bases, with 11 bases separating them. This CDR3 comprises 13 residues. CDR1 and CDR2 (germline): MNHEY, SVGAGI. As DNA, the CDR3 is TGTGCCAGCAGCCGCATCTCGACCTACGAGCAGTACTTC. Translating gives CASSRISTYEQYF.

The chain links TRBV7-2 to TRBJ1-1; D is uncertain. Germline CDR1 is SGHTA and CDR2 is FQGNSA. The CDR3 contains 12 residues. Trimming took 1 base from V and 6 from J, leaving 6 bases between them. The CDR3 coding sequence is TGTGCCAGCAGCTTAGATCGACCTGAAGCTTTCTTT. It is translated as CASSLDRPEAFF.

This chain connects TRBV30 to TRBJ1-2; 8 bases match TRBD1. CDR3 length: 13 residues. J lost 6 bases, V lost 0 bases, and 3 bases had no gene match. Germline loops: CDR1 GTSNPN, CDR2 SVGIG (reference sequence). The CDR3 spells CAWSVMTGDGYTF. As DNA, the CDR3 is TGTGCCTGGAGTGTAATGACAGGGGATGGCTACACCTTC.

This sequence joins TRBV11-2 and TRBJ2-1, with D perhaps TRBD1 (5 bases). Per the germline V gene, CDR1 is SGHAT and CDR2 is FQNNGV. V lost 2 bases and J 0 bases, leaving 11 bases between the germline ends. The CDR3 is 16 residues long. CDR3 sequence: CASSLRGRGSYNEQFF. In nucleotides, the CDR3 is TGTGCCAGCAGCTTAAGGGGAAGGGGCTCCTACAATGAGCAGTTCTTC. Full variable domain (outside the CDR3, taken from reference TRBV11-2 and TRBJ2-1): EAGVAQSPRYKIIEKRQSVAFWCNPISGHATLYWYQQILGQGPKLLIQFQNNGVVDDSQLPKDRFSAERLKGVDSTLKIQPAKLEDSAVYLCASSLRGRGSYNEQFFGPGTRLTVL.

The genes are TRBV6-1 and TRBJ2-3; 10 bases are a match to TRBD2. Trimming at V came to 3 bases and at J to 2 bases, leaving 2 bases not matched to a gene. Germline V lookup: CDR1 MNHNS, CDR2 SASEGT. The CDR3 totals 15 residues. The CDR3 DNA reads TGTGCCAGCAGTGATCTAGCGGGGGACACAGATACGCAGTATTTT. This translates into CASSDLAGDTDTQYF.

V and J are TRBV9 and TRBJ2-1; D not certain. V lost 3 bases, J lost 7 bases, and 17 bases lay in between. The CDR3 is 15 residues long. In germline, CDR1 is SGDLS, CDR2 YYNGEE. The CDR3 reads CASSGPGQTQNEQFF. The CDR3 nucleotides read TGTGCCAGCAGCGGTCCCGGGCAGACCCAGAATGAGCAGTTCTTC.

The chain couples TRBV12-5 to TRBJ2-7; TRBD1 aligns across 8 bases. The CDR3 runs 14 residues. Trimming took 5 bases from V and 6 from J; bases not matched to a gene: 9. The germline CDR1 and CDR2 sequences are LGHNT and FRNRAP. CDR3 sequence (DNA): TGTGCTAGTGGTCCAGGACAGGGTCCCCGCGAGCAGTACTTC. Protein: CASGPGQGPREQYF.

The V call is TRBV11-3, the J call TRBJ1-1; 7 bases fit TRBD1. V dropped 4 bases and J dropped 0; count of bases not matched to a gene: 2. Germline assignment: CDR1 SGHNT and CDR2 YENEEA. The length of the CDR3 is 14 residues. The CDR3: CASSSTGLNTEAFF. The CDR3 region has the DNA TGTGCCAGCAGCTCGACAGGGTTGAACACTGAAGCTTTCTTT.

V is TRBV5-6 and J is TRBJ1-5; D remains ambiguous. V lost 2 bases, J lost 9 bases, and 12 bases lay in between. Germline CDR1 is SGHDT and CDR2 is YYEEEE. This CDR3 has 13 residues. CDR3 amino acids: CASSFGSGRPQHF. CDR3 coding DNA: TGTGCCAGCAGCTTCGGGTCCGGTCGGCCCCAGCATTTT.

This chain links TRBV6-2 or TRBV6-3 with TRBJ2-1; the D gene is possibly TRBD2 (5 bases). The CDR3 has 16 residues. V was cut by 4 bases and J by 4 bases, with 17 bases left in between. CDR1 and CDR2 from the germline V gene are MNHEY and SVGEGT. This CDR3 reads CASSFRTGYRYNEQFF. DNA for the CDR3: TGTGCCAGCAGTTTCCGGACTGGTTATCGATACAATGAGCAGTTCTTC.